The next 11 T cell receptor beta chains were all read from a single sample in a study of OX40 agonist ivuxolimab in advanced cancers. The assay was immunoSEQ multiplex PCR, and TCRdb's table has in-frame clones only and misses some. This sample has approximately 39,000 clones, with around 80% found just once. This sample comprised CD4+ or CD8+ T cells sorted from blood, obtained in a trial of the OX40 agonist ivuxolimab. These receptors originate from an adult with an advanced solid tumor such as melanoma, head and neck, liver or kidney cancer.

The chain is built from TRBV7-3 and TRBJ2-1, with TRBD2 matching 7 bases. The germline CDR1 and CDR2 sequences are SGHTA and FQGTGA. This CDR3 region has 14 residues. J was trimmed by 5 bases and V by 5 bases; bases with no gene match: 6. In nucleotides, the CDR3 is TGTGCCAGCAGCAGCGGGGACGGCGACAATGAGCAGTTCTTC. Its translation is CASSSGDGDNEQFF.

This chain uses TRBV4-1 with TRBJ2-7; D is perhaps TRBD2 (6 bases). Trimming removed 8 bases from V and 4 bases from J, with 27 bases in between. Looked up from germline, CDR1 is MGHRA and CDR2 is YSYEKL. The CDR3 runs 17 residues. CDR3 protein: CASLPGDEGLEDYEQYF. CDR3 nucleotide sequence: TGCGCCAGCCTACCGGGGGATGAGGGGTTGGAAGATTACGAGCAGTACTTC.

The chain links TRBV6-5 to TRBJ1-1; D perhaps matches TRBD1 (5 bases). Trimming stripped 4 bases from V and 1 base from J, with 7 bases between. Germline lookup yields CDR1 MNHEY and CDR2 SVGAGI. This CDR3 is 13 amino acids long. CDR3 amino acids: CASSWGSNTEAFF. The CDR3 nucleotides read TGTGCCAGCAGTTGGGGGTCGAACACTGAAGCTTTCTTT.

The chain links TRBV10-2 to TRBJ1-1; TRBD1 matches 7 bases. With 4 bases clipped from V and 4 bases from J, the junction kept 0 bases outside the gene matches. CDR3 size: 12 residues. Germline CDR1 is WSHSY and CDR2 is SAAADI. The CDR3 spells CASSAGGTEAFF. CDR3 nucleotide sequence: TGCGCCAGCAGTGCAGGGGGCACTGAAGCTTTCTTT.

The chain is built from TRBV18 and TRBJ1-2; TRBD1 matches at 8 bases. Losses at the gene ends were 6 bases for V and 7 bases for J; bases not matched to a gene: 7. Germline values: CDR1 KGHSH, CDR2 LQKENI. The CDR3 length is 13 residues. The CDR3 bases are TGTGCCAGCTCCCCCGACAGGGGCTCTGGCTACACCTTC. Translated: CASSPDRGSGYTF.

The chain employs TRBV5-4 and TRBJ2-3; weak D call: TRBD1 (5 bases). In germline, CDR1 is SGHNT, CDR2 YYREEE (reference sequence). V lost 4 bases to trimming and J lost 1 base, with 13 bases between them. This CDR3 comprises 15 residues. The chain's CDR3 is CASSLDTGRTDTQYF. The CDR3 DNA reads as TGTGCCAGCAGCCTTGATACAGGACGCACAGATACGCAGTATTTT.

This chain uses TRBV5-1 with TRBJ2-5, with D uncertain. V lost 8 bases and J 5 bases, leaving 16 bases between the germline ends. Germline V lookup: CDR1 SGHRS, CDR2 YFSETQ. The CDR3 runs to 13 residues. Here the CDR3 DNA reads TGCGCCAGTTGTAGAGACACCGGGGAGACCCAGTACTTC. It specifies CASCRDTGETQYF.

The rearrangement links TRBV28 to TRBJ2-7; no definite D call. With 2 bases removed from V and 4 bases from J, the gap between germline ends came to 9 bases. Germline CDR1 and CDR2: MDHEN and SYDVKM. The CDR3 has 13 residues. The CDR3: CASSLPHIYEQYF. The CDR3 DNA reads TGTGCCAGCAGTTTACCCCACATTTACGAGCAGTACTTC.

The chain joins TRBV10-3 to TRBJ2-5; D gene ambiguous. V lost 2 bases and J lost 2, with 3 bases in between. Per germline, CDR1 ENHRY and CDR2 SYGVKD. This CDR3 has 12 amino acids. CDR3 DNA sequence: TGTGCCATCAGTGAGCGACAAGAGACCCAGTACTTC. As protein: CAISERQETQYF.

This chain uses TRBV29-1 with TRBJ1-1; 8 bases are a match to TRBD1. Germline lookup yields CDR1 SQVTM and CDR2 ANQGSEA. CDR3 length: 14 residues. The V and J ends lost 4 bases and 1 base, in that order; junction bases with no gene match: 5. Here the CDR3 DNA reads TGCAGCGTTGCGGGCGACAGGGGGAACACTGAAGCTTTCTTT. Amino acid sequence: CSVAGDRGNTEAFF.

The chain couples TRBV4-1 to TRBJ2-7; 7 positions agree with TRBD1. CDR3 length: 16 amino acids. Germline V gives CDR1 MGHRA, CDR2 YSYEKL. J was trimmed by 2 bases and V by 2 bases; bases with no gene match: 9. This CDR3 is CASSQNLITGAYEQYF. The CDR3 region has the DNA TGCGCCAGCAGCCAAAATCTAATTACAGGGGCCTACGAGCAGTACTTC.